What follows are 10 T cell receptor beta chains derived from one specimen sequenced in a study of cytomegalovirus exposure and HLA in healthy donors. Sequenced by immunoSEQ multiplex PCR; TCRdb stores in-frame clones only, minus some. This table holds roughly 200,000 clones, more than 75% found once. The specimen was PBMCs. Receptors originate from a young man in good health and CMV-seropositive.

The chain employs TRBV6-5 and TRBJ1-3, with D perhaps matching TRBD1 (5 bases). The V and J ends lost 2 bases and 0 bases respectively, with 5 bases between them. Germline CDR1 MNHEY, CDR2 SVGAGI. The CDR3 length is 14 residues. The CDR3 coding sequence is TGTGCCAGCAGTTACGACAGCTCTGGAAACACCATATATTTT. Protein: CASSYDSSGNTIYF.

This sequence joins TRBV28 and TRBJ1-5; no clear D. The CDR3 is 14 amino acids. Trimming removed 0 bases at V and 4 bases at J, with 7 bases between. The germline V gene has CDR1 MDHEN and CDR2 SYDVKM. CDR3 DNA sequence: TGTGCCAGCAGTTTATGGGAGAGGAATCAGCCCCAGCATTTT. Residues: CASSLWERNQPQHF.

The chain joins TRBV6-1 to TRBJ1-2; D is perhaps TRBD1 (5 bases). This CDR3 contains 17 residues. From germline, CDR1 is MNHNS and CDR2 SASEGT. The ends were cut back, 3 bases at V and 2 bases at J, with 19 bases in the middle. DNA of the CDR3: TGTGCCAGCAGTGACGCAGCCCGACAGAGCCTAAACTATGGCTACACCTTC. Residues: CASSDAARQSLNYGYTF.

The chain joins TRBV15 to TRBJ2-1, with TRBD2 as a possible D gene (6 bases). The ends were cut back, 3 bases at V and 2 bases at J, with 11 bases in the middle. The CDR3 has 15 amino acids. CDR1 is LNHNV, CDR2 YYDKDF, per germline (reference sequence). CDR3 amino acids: CATSSAERAYNEQFF. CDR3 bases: TGTGCCACCAGCAGCGCAGAGCGGGCCTACAATGAGCAGTTCTTC.

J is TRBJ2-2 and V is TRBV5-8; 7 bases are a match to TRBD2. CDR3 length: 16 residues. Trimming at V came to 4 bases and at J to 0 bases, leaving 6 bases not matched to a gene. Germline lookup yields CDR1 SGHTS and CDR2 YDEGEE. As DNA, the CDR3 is TGTGCCAGCAGCCCTAGCGGAACCGCGAACACCGGGGAGCTGTTTTTT. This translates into CASSPSGTANTGELFF.

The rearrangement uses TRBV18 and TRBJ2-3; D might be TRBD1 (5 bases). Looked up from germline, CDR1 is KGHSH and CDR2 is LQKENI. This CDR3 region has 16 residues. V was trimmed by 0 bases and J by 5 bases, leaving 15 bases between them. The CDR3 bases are TGTGCCAGCTCACCACCTAGGCAAGGGGCACAAGATACGCAGTATTTT. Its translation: CASSPPRQGAQDTQYF.

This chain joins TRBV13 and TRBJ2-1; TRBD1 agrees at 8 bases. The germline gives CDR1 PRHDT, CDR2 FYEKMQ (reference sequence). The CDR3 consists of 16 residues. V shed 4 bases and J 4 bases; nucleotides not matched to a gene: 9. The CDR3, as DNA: TGTGCCAGCAGCTATTTAAGGACAGGGACTTACAATGAGCAGTTCTTC. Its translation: CASSYLRTGTYNEQFF.

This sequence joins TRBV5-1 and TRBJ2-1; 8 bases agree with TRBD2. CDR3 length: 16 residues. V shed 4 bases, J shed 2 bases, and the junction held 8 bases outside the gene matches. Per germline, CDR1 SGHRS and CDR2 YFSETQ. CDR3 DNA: TGCGCCAGCAGCCCGGGAGGGGGGGGGACCTACAATGAGCAGTTCTTC. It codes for CASSPGGGGTYNEQFF.

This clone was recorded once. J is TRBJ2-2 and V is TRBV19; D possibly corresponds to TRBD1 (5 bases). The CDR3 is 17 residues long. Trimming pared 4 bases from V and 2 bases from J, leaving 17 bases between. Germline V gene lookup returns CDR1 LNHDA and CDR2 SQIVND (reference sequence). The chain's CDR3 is CASSTTPLGQNTGELFF. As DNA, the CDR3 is TGTGCCAGTAGTACCACCCCCCTAGGACAAAACACCGGGGAGCTGTTTTTT.

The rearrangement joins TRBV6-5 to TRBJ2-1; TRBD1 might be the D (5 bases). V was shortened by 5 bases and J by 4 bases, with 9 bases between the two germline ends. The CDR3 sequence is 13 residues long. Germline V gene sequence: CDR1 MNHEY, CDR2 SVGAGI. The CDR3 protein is CASSLYRYNEQFF. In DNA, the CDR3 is TGTGCCAGCAGTCTCTACAGGTACAATGAGCAGTTCTTC.